The rows below give T cell receptor beta chains drawn from one sample of a study of CD8 T cells in Susac syndrome. TCRdb re-analysed the immunoSEQ multiplex PCR reads in MiXCR, keeping a single row per CDR3 protein. This table holds some 130,000 distinct CDR3 sequences, 95% found once. The sequenced sample consisted of CD8+ T cells from PBMCs. The source is a human donor with Susac syndrome. Both conserved end residues are part of each CDR3. A D gene is named only where the DNA matches it firmly. Size tells how often a clone was seen (once, few, many) or the class of an expanded clone, and some rows leave it out.

abundance	v_gene	d_gene	j_gene	CDR3nt	CDR3aa
NA	TRBV9	TRBD1	TRBJ1-4	TGTGCCAGCAGCAACTTGGACAGGGGACAGGAGGAAAAACTGTTTTTT	CASSNLDRGQEEKLFF
NA	TRBV7-7	NA	TRBJ2-2	TGTGCTAGCAGCCCCCTGACGGACCGAATTCTTTCCGGGGAGCTGTTTTTT	CASSPLTDRILSGELFF
NA	TRBV24-1	NA	TRBJ2-3	TGTGCCACCATGGGCGTGGACACAGATACGCAGTATTTT	CATMGVDTDTQYF
NA	TRBV14	NA	TRBJ2-5	TGTGCCAGCAGCCAATCCCATGGGGAGACCCAGTACTTC	CASSQSHGETQYF
NA	TRBV6-6	NA	TRBJ2-7	TGTGCCAGCAGTTACGGGGGGACAGAAACGTCCTACGAGCAGTACTTC	CASSYGGTETSYEQYF
NA	TRBV6-6	TRBD2	TRBJ2-4	TGTGCCAGCAGTTACGTACTAGCGGAGAACAAAAACATTCAGTACTTC	CASSYVLAENKNIQYF
NA	TRBV20-1	NA	TRBJ2-3	TGCAGTGCTAGAGGTGCCCCGGGCCCCCGGGTGGATACGCAGTATTTT	CSARGAPGPRVDTQYF
NA	TRBV9	NA	TRBJ2-2	TGTGCCAGCGGGTTAGCGCCCGACGACGAGCTGTTTTTT	CASGLAPDDELFF
NA	TRBV18	NA	TRBJ1-5	TGTGCCAGCTCACCAAGAGAGGGGGGAAATCAGCCCCAGCATTTT	CASSPREGGNQPQHF
once	TRBV7-9	NA	TRBJ2-1	TGTGCCAGCAGCCCAAACGGCAGGGGTGAGCAGTTCTTC	CASSPNGRGEQFF
NA	TRBV9	NA	TRBJ1-1	TGTGCCAGCACTGGGTCGGGAACTGAAGCTTTCTTT	CASTGSGTEAFF
NA	TRBV4-1	NA	TRBJ1-5	TGCGCCAGCAGCCAAGAAACCCCCGGTTGGCCCCAGCATTTT	CASSQETPGWPQHF
NA	TRBV20-1	TRBD2	TRBJ2-1	TGCAGTGCTCATGGGGGCACTAGCGGCCTTTCCAACAATGAGCAGTTCTTC	CSAHGGTSGLSNNEQFF
NA	TRBV4-1	TRBD2	TRBJ2-5	TGCGCCAGCAGCCCGTGGACTAGCGGGGCCCTCCAAGAGACCCAGTACTTC	CASSPWTSGALQETQYF
NA	TRBV13	TRBD2	TRBJ2-3	TGTGCCAGCAGCTTACAAGCGGGAGGCGGGTTAGGGGATACGCAGTATTTT	CASSLQAGGGLGDTQYF
NA	TRBV14	TRBD1	TRBJ1-2	TGTGCCAGCAGTCAAATCCCCCCCCGAGACAGGGACTACACCTTC	CASSQIPPRDRDYTF
NA	TRBV28	TRBD1	TRBJ2-5	TGTGCCACCAAGGACAGGGGAAGGTACCAAGAGACCCAGTACTTC	CATKDRGRYQETQYF
NA	TRBV12-3/TRBV12-4	NA	TRBJ1-5	TGTGCCAGCAGTGACGAGGGAAATCAGCCCCAGCATTTT	CASSDEGNQPQHF
NA	TRBV10-3	NA	TRBJ2-7	TGTGCCATCAGTGATAGGGGCGACTCCTACGAGCAGTACTTC	CAISDRGDSYEQYF
once	TRBV2	NA	TRBJ1-5	TGTGCCAGCAGTGAAGATTTTGGGAATACAGGCGGGAGCAATCAGCCCCAGCATTTT	CASSEDFGNTGGSNQPQHF
NA	TRBV14	NA	TRBJ2-7	TGTGCCAGCAGCCAGTGGGTCGGCGAGCAGTACTTC	CASSQWVGEQYF
NA	TRBV27	NA	TRBJ2-5	TGTGCCAGCAGTTTACTCCTTACGGAGACCCAGTACTTC	CASSLLLTETQYF
NA	TRBV9	TRBD2	TRBJ2-4	TGTGCCAGCAGCGTAGAACTAGCGGGAGGGCTAGACATTCAGTACTTC	CASSVELAGGLDIQYF
NA	TRBV27	TRBD1	TRBJ2-7	TGTGCCAGCAGTTTGGAAGGTACAGGGGGCTCCTACGAGCAGTACTTC	CASSLEGTGGSYEQYF
NA	TRBV30	NA	TRBJ2-1	TGTGCCTGGAGTGGGGACTCCCCTGTCTATGAGCAGTTCTTC	CAWSGDSPVYEQFF
NA	TRBV27	NA	TRBJ1-5	TGTGCCAGCAGTTTGGTAGGTTTTAGCAATCAGCCCCAGCATTTT	CASSLVGFSNQPQHF
NA	TRBV4-1	NA	TRBJ2-5	TGCGCCAGCAGCCAGGGGGGCGGAGAGACCCAGTACTTC	CASSQGGGETQYF
once	TRBV30	NA	TRBJ1-5	TGTGCCTGGAGTGTCGGGGCCCACAATCAGCCCCAGCATTTT	CAWSVGAHNQPQHF
NA	TRBV14	NA	TRBJ2-1	TGTGCCAGCAGCCTAAAGAGGGGCGTCGATGAGCAGTTCTTC	CASSLKRGVDEQFF
NA	TRBV29-1	NA	TRBJ2-7	TGCAGCGTTGAGGCCGGGGCTAATCGGGGCTACGAGCAGTACTTC	CSVEAGANRGYEQYF
NA	TRBV25-1	TRBD2	TRBJ2-1	TGTGCCAGCAGTAGTAGCGGGAGAGACGGTGAGCAGTTCTTC	CASSSSGRDGEQFF